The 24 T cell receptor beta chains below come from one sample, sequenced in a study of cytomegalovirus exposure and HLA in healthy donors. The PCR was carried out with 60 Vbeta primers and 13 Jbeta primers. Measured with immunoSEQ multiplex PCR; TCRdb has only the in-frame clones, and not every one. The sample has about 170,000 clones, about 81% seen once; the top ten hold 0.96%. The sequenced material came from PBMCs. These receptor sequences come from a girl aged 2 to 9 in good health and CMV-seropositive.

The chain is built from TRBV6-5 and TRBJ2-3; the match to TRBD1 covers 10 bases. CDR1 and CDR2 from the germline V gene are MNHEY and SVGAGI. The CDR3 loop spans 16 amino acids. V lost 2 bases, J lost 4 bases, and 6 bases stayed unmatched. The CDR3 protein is CASSYRQGASADTQYF. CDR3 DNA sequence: TGTGCCAGCAGTTACCGACAGGGGGCCTCCGCAGATACGCAGTATTTT.

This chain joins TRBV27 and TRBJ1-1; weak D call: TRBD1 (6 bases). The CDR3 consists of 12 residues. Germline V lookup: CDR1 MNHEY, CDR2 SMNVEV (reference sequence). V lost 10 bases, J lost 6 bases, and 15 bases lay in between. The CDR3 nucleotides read TGTGCCACCATGAGGGGGGGATCTGAAGCTTTCTTT. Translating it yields CATMRGGSEAFF.

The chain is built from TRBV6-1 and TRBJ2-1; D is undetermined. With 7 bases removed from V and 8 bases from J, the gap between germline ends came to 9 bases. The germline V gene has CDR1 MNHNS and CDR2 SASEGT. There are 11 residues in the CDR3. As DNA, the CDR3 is TGTGCCAGCACCCGTATGTATGAGCAGTTCTTC. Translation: CASTRMYEQFF.

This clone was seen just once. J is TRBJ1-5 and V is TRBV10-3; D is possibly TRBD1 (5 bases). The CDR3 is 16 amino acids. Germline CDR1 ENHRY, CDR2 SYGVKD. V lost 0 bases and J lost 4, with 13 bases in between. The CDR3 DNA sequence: TGTGCCATCAGTGAGTCGGGAGGGGCCGGGAATCAGCCCCAGCATTTT. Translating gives CAISESGGAGNQPQHF.

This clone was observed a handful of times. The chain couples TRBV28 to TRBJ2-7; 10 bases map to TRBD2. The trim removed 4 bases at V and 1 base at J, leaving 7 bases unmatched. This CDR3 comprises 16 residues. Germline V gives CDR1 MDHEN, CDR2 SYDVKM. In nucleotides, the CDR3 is TGTGCCAGCAGTTACCTGGGACTAGCGTATTCCTACGAGCAGTACTTC. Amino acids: CASSYLGLAYSYEQYF.

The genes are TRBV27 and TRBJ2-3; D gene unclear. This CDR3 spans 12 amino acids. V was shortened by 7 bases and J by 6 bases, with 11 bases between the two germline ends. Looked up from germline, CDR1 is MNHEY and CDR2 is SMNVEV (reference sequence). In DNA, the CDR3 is TGTGCCAGCAAGGATTGGGCGGATACGCAGTATTTT. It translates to CASKDWADTQYF.

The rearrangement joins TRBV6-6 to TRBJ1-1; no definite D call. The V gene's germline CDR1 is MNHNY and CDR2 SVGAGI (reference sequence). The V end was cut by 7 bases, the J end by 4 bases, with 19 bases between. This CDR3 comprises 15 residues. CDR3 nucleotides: TGTGCCAGCATCTATACCACAGAAGGATCCACTGAAGCTTTCTTT. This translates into CASIYTTEGSTEAFF.

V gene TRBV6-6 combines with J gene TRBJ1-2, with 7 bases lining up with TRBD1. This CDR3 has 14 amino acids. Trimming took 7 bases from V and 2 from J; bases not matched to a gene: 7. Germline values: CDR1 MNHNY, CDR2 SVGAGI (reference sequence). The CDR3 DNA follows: TGTGCCAGCACATCCGGGACAGTAAACTATGGCTACACCTTC. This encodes CASTSGTVNYGYTF.

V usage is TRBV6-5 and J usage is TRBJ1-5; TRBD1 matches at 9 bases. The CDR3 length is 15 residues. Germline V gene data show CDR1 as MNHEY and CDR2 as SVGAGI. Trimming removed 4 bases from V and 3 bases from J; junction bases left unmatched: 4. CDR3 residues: CASSSGTGNNQPQHF. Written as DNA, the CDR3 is TGTGCCAGCAGTTCTGGGACAGGGAACAATCAGCCCCAGCATTTT.

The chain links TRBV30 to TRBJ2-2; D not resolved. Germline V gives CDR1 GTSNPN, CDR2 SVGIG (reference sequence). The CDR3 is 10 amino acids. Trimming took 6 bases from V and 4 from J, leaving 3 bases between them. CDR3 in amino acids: CACRTGELFF. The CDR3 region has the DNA TGTGCCTGTCGCACCGGGGAGCTGTTTTTT.

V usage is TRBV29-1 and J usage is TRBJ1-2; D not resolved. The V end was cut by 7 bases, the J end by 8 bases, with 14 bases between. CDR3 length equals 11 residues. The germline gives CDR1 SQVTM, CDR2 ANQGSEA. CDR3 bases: TGCAGCGCCTCCCCGGCCGGGGGCTACACCTTC. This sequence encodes CSASPAGGYTF.

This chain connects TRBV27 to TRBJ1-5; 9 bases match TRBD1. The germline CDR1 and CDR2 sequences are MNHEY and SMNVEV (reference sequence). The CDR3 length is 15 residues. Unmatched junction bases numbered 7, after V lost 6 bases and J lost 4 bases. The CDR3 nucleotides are TGTGCCAGCAGCCCCGAAGACAGGGGGAATCAGCCCCAGCATTTT. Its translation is CASSPEDRGNQPQHF.

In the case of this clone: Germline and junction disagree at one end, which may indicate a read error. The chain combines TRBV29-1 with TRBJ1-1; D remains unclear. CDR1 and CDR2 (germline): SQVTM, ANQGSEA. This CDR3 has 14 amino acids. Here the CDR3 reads CSVDESRWNTEAFF. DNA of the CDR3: TGCAGCGTTGACGAGAGCAGGTGGAACACTGAAGCTTTTTTT. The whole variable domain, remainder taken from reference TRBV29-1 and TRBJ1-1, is SAVISQKPSRDICQRGTSLTIQCQVDSQVTMMFWYRQQPGQSLTLIATANQGSEATYESGFVIDKFPISRPNLTFSTLTVSNMSPEDSSIYLCSVDESRWNTEAFFGQGTRLTVV.

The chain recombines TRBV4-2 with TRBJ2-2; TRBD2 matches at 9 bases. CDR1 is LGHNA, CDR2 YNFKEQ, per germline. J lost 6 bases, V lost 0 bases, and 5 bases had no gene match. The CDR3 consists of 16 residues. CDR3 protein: CASSQDRVAGAGELFF. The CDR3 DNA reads TGTGCCAGCAGCCAAGATCGAGTAGCGGGAGCCGGGGAGCTGTTTTTT.

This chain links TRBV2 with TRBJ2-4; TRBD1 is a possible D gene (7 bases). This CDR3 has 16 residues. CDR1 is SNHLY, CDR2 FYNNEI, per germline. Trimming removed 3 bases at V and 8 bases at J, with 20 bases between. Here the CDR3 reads CASSDWVQGTGDIQYF. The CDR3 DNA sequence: TGTGCCAGCAGTGATTGGGTACAGGGGACTGGGGACATTCAGTACTTC.

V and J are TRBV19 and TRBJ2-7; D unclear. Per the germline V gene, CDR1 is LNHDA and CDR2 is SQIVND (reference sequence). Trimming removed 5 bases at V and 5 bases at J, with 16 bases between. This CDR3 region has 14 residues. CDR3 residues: CASSPVLQQDEQYF. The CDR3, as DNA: TGTGCCAGTAGTCCGGTCCTGCAGCAGGACGAGCAGTACTTC.

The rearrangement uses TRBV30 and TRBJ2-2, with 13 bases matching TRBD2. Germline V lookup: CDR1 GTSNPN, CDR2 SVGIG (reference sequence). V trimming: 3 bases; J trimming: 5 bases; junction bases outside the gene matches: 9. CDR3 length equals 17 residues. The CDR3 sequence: CAWRATSGRASTGELFF. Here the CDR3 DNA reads TGTGCCTGGAGGGCCACTAGCGGGAGGGCCTCAACCGGGGAGCTGTTTTTT.

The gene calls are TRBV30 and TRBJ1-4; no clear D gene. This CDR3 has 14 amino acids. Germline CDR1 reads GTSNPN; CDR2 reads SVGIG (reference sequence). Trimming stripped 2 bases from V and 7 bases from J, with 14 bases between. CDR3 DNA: TGTGCCTGGAGTTTGGGGAAGGAGGTTGAAAAACTGTTTTTT. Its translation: CAWSLGKEVEKLFF. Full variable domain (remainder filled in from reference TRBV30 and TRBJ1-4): SQTIHQWPATLVQPVGSPLSLECTVEGTSNPNLYWYRQAAGRGLQLLFYSVGIGQISSEVPQNLSASRPQDRQFILSSKKLLLSDSGFYLCAWSLGKEVEKLFFGSGTQLSVL.

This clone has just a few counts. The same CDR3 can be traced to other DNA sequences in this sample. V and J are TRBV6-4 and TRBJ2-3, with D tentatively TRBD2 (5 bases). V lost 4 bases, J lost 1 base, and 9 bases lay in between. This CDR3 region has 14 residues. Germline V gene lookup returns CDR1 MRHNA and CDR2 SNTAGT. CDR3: CASSGGSGTDTQYF. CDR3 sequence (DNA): TGTGCCAGCAGTGGTGGTAGCGGCACAGATACGCAGTATTTT.

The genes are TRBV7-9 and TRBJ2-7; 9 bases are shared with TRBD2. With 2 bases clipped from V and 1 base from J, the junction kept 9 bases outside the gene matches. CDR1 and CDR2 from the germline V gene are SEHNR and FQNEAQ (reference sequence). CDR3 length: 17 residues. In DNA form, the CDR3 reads TGTGCCAGCAGCTTAACCCTACAGACTAGCGGTTCCTACGAGCAGTACTTC. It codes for CASSLTLQTSGSYEQYF.

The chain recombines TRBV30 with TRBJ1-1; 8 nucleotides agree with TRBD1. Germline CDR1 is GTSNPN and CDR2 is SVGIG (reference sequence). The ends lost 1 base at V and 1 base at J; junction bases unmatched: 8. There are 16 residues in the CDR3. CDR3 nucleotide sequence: TGTGCCTGGAGTGGACCGCGGACAGGGCAGAACACTGAAGCTTTCTTT. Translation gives CAWSGPRTGQNTEAFF. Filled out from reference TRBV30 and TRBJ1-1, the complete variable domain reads SQTIHQWPATLVQPVGSPLSLECTVEGTSNPNLYWYRQAAGRGLQLLFYSVGIGQISSEVPQNLSASRPQDRQFILSSKKLLLSDSGFYLCAWSGPRTGQNTEAFFGQGTRLTVV.

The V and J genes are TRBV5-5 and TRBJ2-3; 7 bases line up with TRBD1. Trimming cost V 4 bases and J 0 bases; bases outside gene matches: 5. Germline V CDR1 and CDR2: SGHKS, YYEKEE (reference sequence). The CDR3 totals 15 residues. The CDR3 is CASSRGQSSTDTQYF. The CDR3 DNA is TGTGCCAGCAGCCGGGGACAGTCTAGCACAGATACGCAGTATTTT.

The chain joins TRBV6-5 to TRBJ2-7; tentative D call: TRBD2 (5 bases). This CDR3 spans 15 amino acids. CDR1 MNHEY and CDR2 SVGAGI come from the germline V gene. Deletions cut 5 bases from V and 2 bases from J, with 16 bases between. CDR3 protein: CASSPREGRPYEQYF. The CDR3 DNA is TGTGCCAGCAGTCCCCGAGAGGGCCGACCCTACGAGCAGTACTTC.

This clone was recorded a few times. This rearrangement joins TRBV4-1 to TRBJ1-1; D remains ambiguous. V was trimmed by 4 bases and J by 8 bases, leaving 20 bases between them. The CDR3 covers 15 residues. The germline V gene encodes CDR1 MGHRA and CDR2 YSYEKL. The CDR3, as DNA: TGCGCCAGCAGCCTTCCTCCTACCCGGACGGGAGAAGCTTTCTTT. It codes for CASSLPPTRTGEAFF.